What follows are 21 T cell receptor beta chains derived from one specimen sequenced in a study of T cells in Graves' hyperthyroidism and ophthalmopathy. The source material, RNA transcripts, was used to amplify TCR beta CDR3 regions. During a first-round RT-PCR of the TCR CDR3, the HTBI primer set was used. TCRdb redid the calling of the multiplex PCR reads with MiXCR, one entry per CDR3 protein. The sample has around 600,000 distinct CDR3 sequences, about 14% seen once. Material: blood. The receptors were gathered from a woman between 50 and 59 years old with Graves' ophthalmopathy.

This sequence joins TRBV7-2 and TRBJ1-2; TRBD1 agrees at 7 bases. Unmatched junction bases numbered 10, after V lost 5 bases and J lost 7 bases. The CDR3 covers 14 residues. The germline V gene encodes CDR1 SGHTA and CDR2 FQGNSA. The CDR3 bases are TGTGCCAGCAGCGTTCAGGGGGGGGCGGGTGGCTACACCTTC. It translates to CASSVQGGAGGYTF.

The chain couples TRBV19 to TRBJ1-5; tentative D call: TRBD1 (5 bases). CDR1 is LNHDA, CDR2 SQIVND, per germline (reference sequence). This CDR3 is built from 15 residues. Trimming left V 7 bases short and J 0 bases short, with 13 bases between. CDR3 sequence (DNA): TGTGCCAGTATCGAAAGGGGAGGTAGCAATCAGCCCCAGCATTTT. It codes for CASIERGGSNQPQHF. Full variable domain (missing parts from reference TRBV19 and TRBJ1-5): DGGITQSPKYLFRKEGQNVTLSCEQNLNHDAMYWYRQDPGQGLRLIYYSQIVNDFQKGDIAEGYSVSREKKESFPLTVTSAQKNPTAFYLCASIERGGSNQPQHFGDGTRLSIL.

This chain connects TRBV27 to TRBJ2-7, with TRBD2 matching over 11 bases. CDR1 is MNHEY and CDR2 is SMNVEV in the germline V gene (reference sequence). This CDR3 contains 18 residues. The J segment lost 4 bases and the V segment lost 2 bases, leaving 13 bases of the junction unmatched. CDR3 region: CASSLTSGRYRQYYEQYF. In DNA, the CDR3 is TGTGCCAGCAGTTTAACTAGCGGGAGATACCGACAGTATTACGAGCAGTACTTC.

This clonotype was detected ten times or more. This chain joins TRBV5-1 and TRBJ2-1; D not certain. The V end lost 0 bases, the J end lost 0 bases, and 7 bases lay between the germline ends. From germline, CDR1 is SGHRS and CDR2 YFSETQ. The CDR3 has 15 residues. The CDR3 sequence: CASSLATDSYNEQFF. The CDR3 DNA is TGCGCCAGCAGCTTGGCGACGGACTCCTACAATGAGCAGTTCTTC.

The chain links TRBV5-1 to TRBJ2-1, with 14 bases identical to TRBD2. CDR1 SGHRS and CDR2 YFSETQ come from the germline V gene. The CDR3 length is 18 residues. With V trimmed by 4 bases and J by 7 bases, 13 bases remained unmatched. CDR3 in DNA: TGCGCCAGCAGCGGCTTTACCTTGGGACTAGCGGGAGATAATGAGCAGTTCTTC. Amino acids: CASSGFTLGLAGDNEQFF.

This clonotype was counted at least ten times. J is TRBJ1-4 and V is TRBV5-1; the D is unclear. Germline CDR1 and CDR2: SGHRS and YFSETQ. Trimming removed 3 bases from V and 2 bases from J, with 17 bases in between. This CDR3 is 17 amino acids long. The CDR3 loop reads CASSSLRGVGTNEKLFF. The DNA of the CDR3 is TGCGCCAGCAGCTCATTGCGGGGAGTCGGGACTAATGAAAAACTGTTTTTT. Supplemented by reference TRBV5-1 and TRBJ1-4, the full variable domain reads KAGVTQTPRYLIKTRGQQVTLSCSPISGHRSVSWYQQTPGQGLQFLFEYFSETQRNKGNFPGRFSGRQFSNSRSEMNVSTLELGDSALYLCASSSLRGVGTNEKLFFGSGTQLSVL.

This clonotype was counted at least ten times. The J gene is TRBJ1-1, the V gene TRBV20-1; D perhaps matches TRBD1 (6 bases). The CDR3 spans 15 residues. From germline, CDR1 is DFQATT and CDR2 SNEGSKA (reference sequence). Trimming cost V 0 bases and J 8 bases, with 19 bases left between them. Here the CDR3 reads CSARDPGALLPEAFF. The CDR3 DNA follows: TGCAGTGCTAGAGATCCGGGGGCGCTTCTCCCCGAAGCTTTCTTT.

This clonotype has just a few counts. V and J are TRBV20-1 and TRBJ2-1; D possibly corresponds to TRBD2 (7 bases). CDR1 is DFQATT, CDR2 SNEGSKA, per germline (reference sequence). The V end lost 6 bases, the J end lost 7 bases, and 16 bases lay between the germline ends. The CDR3 length is 13 residues. CDR3 sequence: CSAPAGHRNEQFF. Written as DNA, the CDR3 is TGCAGTGCCCCAGCGGGACATCGTAATGAGCAGTTCTTC.

This clonotype was recorded many times. V is TRBV5-1 and J is TRBJ1-2; the match to TRBD1 covers 7 bases. The V segment lost 3 bases and the J segment 4 bases; nucleotides outside the gene matches: 3. This CDR3 spans 13 amino acids. Germline CDR1 SGHRS, CDR2 YFSETQ. As DNA, the CDR3 is TGCGCCAGCAGCTCGGGGACAGCCTATGGCTACACCTTC. Protein sequence: CASSSGTAYGYTF. The full variable domain, completed using reference TRBV5-1 and TRBJ1-2, is KAGVTQTPRYLIKTRGQQVTLSCSPISGHRSVSWYQQTPGQGLQFLFEYFSETQRNKGNFPGRFSGRQFSNSRSEMNVSTLELGDSALYLCASSSGTAYGYTFGSGTRLTVV.

The genes are TRBV12-3 or TRBV12-4 and TRBJ1-1; 9 positions match TRBD1. Trimming cost V 6 bases and J 4 bases; bases outside gene matches: 12. The CDR3 runs to 16 residues. The CDR3 loop reads CASSPTGGPRSTEAFF. The CDR3 DNA sequence: TGTGCCAGCAGCCCAACAGGGGGCCCTCGGAGCACTGAAGCTTTCTTT.

This clonotype was detected a few times. The chain has TRBV6-2 or TRBV6-3 and TRBJ2-7; D is unresolved. Per the germline V gene, CDR1 is MNHEY and CDR2 is SVGEGT. The CDR3 has 16 residues. V was pared by 0 bases and J by 4 bases, with 16 bases between. This chain's CDR3 is CASSYSNTPRRYEQYF. The CDR3 DNA is TGTGCCAGCAGTTACTCGAATACACCTCGAAGGTACGAGCAGTACTTC.

At least ten counts were recorded for this clonotype. The rearrangement joins TRBV12-3 or TRBV12-4 to TRBJ1-1, with D perhaps matching TRBD1 (6 bases). Trimming took 1 base from V and 2 from J, leaving 11 bases between them. The CDR3 contains 15 residues. In DNA form, the CDR3 reads TGTGCCAGCAGTTTAGTCAGGGGCGGTAACACTGAAGCTTTCTTT. This gives the protein CASSLVRGGNTEAFF.

This clonotype appeared many times. The chain's CDR3 is CASSLNIGRKNYEQYF. In DNA form, the CDR3 reads TGTGCCAGCAGTCTAAATATTGGCAGGAAGAACTACGAGCAGTACTTC. This chain joins TRBV6-1 and TRBJ2-7; D unclear. Trimming took 5 bases from V and 3 from J, leaving 20 bases between them. This CDR3 comprises 16 residues. The germline gives CDR1 MNHNS, CDR2 SASEGT.

This clonotype was observed at least ten times. The rearrangement joins TRBV28 to TRBJ1-2, with 8 bases lining up with TRBD1. The CDR3 totals 15 residues. V lost 3 bases and J lost 4; bases outside the gene matches: 7. Per germline, CDR1 MDHEN and CDR2 SYDVKM. The CDR3 region is CASSFFQGAGYGYTF. CDR3 nucleotides: TGTGCCAGCAGTTTTTTCCAGGGGGCGGGCTATGGCTACACCTTC.

This clonotype has a count of ten or more. The chain combines TRBV28 with TRBJ2-5; the D gene is possibly TRBD2 (5 bases). CDR3 length: 14 residues. The V end was cut by 5 bases, the J end by 2 bases, with 12 bases between. Germline V lookup: CDR1 MDHEN, CDR2 SYDVKM. Here the CDR3 reads CASSRPGNQETQYF. DNA for the CDR3: TGTGCCAGCAGTCGGCCGGGAAATCAAGAGACCCAGTACTTC.

This clonotype was observed at least ten times. The CDR3 spells CASSEARHQPQHF. CDR3 nucleotides: TGTGCCAGCAGTGAAGCGCGACACCAGCCCCAGCATTTT. This chain links TRBV6-1 with TRBJ1-5; D unresolved. Germline CDR1 MNHNS, CDR2 SASEGT. The CDR3 has 13 residues. V lost 0 bases to trimming and J lost 7 bases, with 7 bases between them.

This clonotype was recorded once. V gene TRBV10-3 combines with J gene TRBJ1-1; 7 bases align to TRBD1. Trimming took 4 bases from V and 2 from J; bases not matched to a gene: 4. CDR1 ENHRY and CDR2 SYGVKD come from the germline V gene. The CDR3 contains 14 residues. Here the CDR3 reads CAISGGDRNTEAFF. The CDR3 DNA is TGTGCCATCAGTGGGGGGGACAGAAACACTGAAGCTTTCTTT.

This clonotype was found a few times. This may be a read error: a much more frequent sequence differs by one nucleotide. The genes are TRBV27 and TRBJ2-1; D assignment may be TRBD1 or TRBD2 (5 bases each). The CDR3 contains 15 residues. Germline V gene lookup returns CDR1 MNHEY and CDR2 SMNVEV (reference sequence). Trimming took 9 bases from V and 4 from J, leaving 19 bases between them. CDR3 protein: CASRDRDGEYNEQFF. The CDR3 DNA reads as TGTGCCAGTAGAGACCGGGACGGGGAGTACAATGAGCAGTTCTTC.

This clonotype was detected ten times or more. The J gene is TRBJ2-2, the V gene TRBV11-3; 7 bases map to TRBD1. CDR1 is SGHNT, CDR2 YENEEA, per germline. The CDR3 has 13 residues. Losses at the gene ends were 4 bases for V and 7 bases for J; bases not matched to a gene: 3. The CDR3 bases are TGTGCCAGCAGCTACAGGGGCGGCGGGGAGCTGTTTTTT. Translation: CASSYRGGGELFF.

In its sample, this clonotype was seen many times. The chain combines TRBV12-3 or TRBV12-4 with TRBJ1-1; a weak D match, TRBD1 (6 bases). The germline V and J ends were trimmed by 5 bases and 0 bases, with 13 bases remaining between them. This CDR3 is 15 amino acids long. The CDR3 DNA reads TGTGCCAGCAGTATTAAACAGGGAATGAACACTGAAGCTTTCTTT. Translated, it gives CASSIKQGMNTEAFF.

In this sample, this clonotype turned up many times. V and J are TRBV28 and TRBJ1-1; TRBD1 matches at 7 bases. V lost 6 bases and J lost 4; bases outside the gene matches: 11. The CDR3 is 15 residues long. The V gene's germline CDR1 is MDHEN and CDR2 SYDVKM. CDR3 in DNA: TGTGCCAGCAGAGAGACGACAGGGAGAGGCACTGAAGCTTTCTTT. It yields the protein CASRETTGRGTEAFF.